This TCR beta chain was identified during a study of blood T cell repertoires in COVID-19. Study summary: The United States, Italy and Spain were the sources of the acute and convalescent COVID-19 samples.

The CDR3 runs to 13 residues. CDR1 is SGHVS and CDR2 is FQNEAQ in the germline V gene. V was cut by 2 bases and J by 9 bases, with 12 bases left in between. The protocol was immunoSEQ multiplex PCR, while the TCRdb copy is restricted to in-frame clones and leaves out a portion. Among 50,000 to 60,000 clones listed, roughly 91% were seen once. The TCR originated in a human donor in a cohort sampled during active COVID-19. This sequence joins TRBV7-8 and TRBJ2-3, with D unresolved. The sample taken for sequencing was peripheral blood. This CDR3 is CASSLMESQTQYF. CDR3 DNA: TGTGCCAGCAGCTTAATGGAGTCGCAAACGCAGTATTTT.